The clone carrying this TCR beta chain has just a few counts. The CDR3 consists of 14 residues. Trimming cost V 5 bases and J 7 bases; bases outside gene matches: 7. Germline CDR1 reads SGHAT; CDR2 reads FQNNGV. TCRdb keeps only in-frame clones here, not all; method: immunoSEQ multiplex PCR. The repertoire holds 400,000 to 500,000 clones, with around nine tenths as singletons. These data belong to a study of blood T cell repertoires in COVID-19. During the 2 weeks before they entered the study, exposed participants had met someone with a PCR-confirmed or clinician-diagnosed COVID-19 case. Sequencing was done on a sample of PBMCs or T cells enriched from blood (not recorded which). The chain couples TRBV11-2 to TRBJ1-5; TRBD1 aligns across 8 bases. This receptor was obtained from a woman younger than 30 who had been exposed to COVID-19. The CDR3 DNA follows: TGTGCCAGCAGCCCAGGACAGGGCGGACAGCCCCAGCATTTT. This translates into CASSPGQGGQPQHF.